This passage covers 30 T cell receptor beta chains from one sample sequenced in a study of blood T cell repertoires in COVID-19. Only in-frame clones appear in the TCRdb table, and some are missing; sequencing was by immunoSEQ multiplex PCR. The table shows more than 75,000 clones, with more than 75% occurring only once. Material: peripheral blood. Every receptor here comes from a human donor in a cohort sampled during active COVID-19.

This clone was observed once. The chain recombines TRBV10-3 with TRBJ2-7; TRBD1 might be the D (6 bases). This CDR3 has 13 amino acids. Germline CDR1 reads ENHRY; CDR2 reads SYGVKD. Trimming shortened V by 11 bases and J by 0 bases, and 14 bases separated the two germline ends. CDR3 in amino acids: CAFRDTNSYEQYF. The CDR3 bases are TGTGCCTTCCGGGACACTAACTCCTACGAGCAGTACTTC.

J is TRBJ2-3 and V is TRBV28; 8 bases line up with TRBD2. The CDR3 runs to 15 residues. J was trimmed by 8 bases and V by 7 bases; bases with no gene match: 14. Germline CDR1 and CDR2: MDHEN and SYDVKM. The CDR3 spells CASTRPRGGGGTQYF. For the CDR3, the DNA is TGTGCCAGCACACGCCCTCGGGGGGGCGGAGGTACGCAGTATTTT.

The chain has TRBV9 and TRBJ1-1; 8 bases map to TRBD1. The V gene's germline CDR1 is SGDLS and CDR2 YYNGEE. V shed 0 bases and J 1 base; nucleotides not matched to a gene: 2. This CDR3 has 15 residues. The CDR3: CASSVVDRGNTEAFF. Written as DNA, the CDR3 is TGTGCCAGCAGCGTAGTAGACAGGGGGAACACTGAAGCTTTCTTT.

This clone was picked up a small number of times. The V and J genes are TRBV6-9 and TRBJ2-3, with 16 bases lining up with TRBD2. This CDR3 is built from 20 residues. Germline values: CDR1 MNHGY, CDR2 SVAAGI. V shed 7 bases and J 1 base; nucleotides not matched to a gene: 14. The CDR3 loop reads CASTHHLLGLAGGGTDTQYF. The CDR3 DNA sequence: TGTGCCAGCACCCATCATCTATTGGGACTAGCGGGGGGGGGCACAGATACGCAGTATTTT.

The rearrangement links TRBV2 to TRBJ1-1; 9 bases match TRBD1. V shed 6 bases, J shed 8 bases, and the junction held 7 bases outside the gene matches. This CDR3 region has 13 residues. Germline-derived CDR1 and CDR2 are SNHLY and FYNNEI. In nucleotides, the CDR3 is TGTGCCAGCAGGAGGACAGGGGAGGGGGAAGCTTTCTTT. It translates to CASRRTGEGEAFF.

The rearrangement joins TRBV6-5 to TRBJ1-1, with D perhaps matching TRBD1 (5 bases). CDR1 is MNHEY, CDR2 SVGAGI, per germline. V was cut by 6 bases and J by 1 base, with 15 bases left in between. The CDR3 sequence is 15 residues long. CDR3 bases: TGTGCCAGCAGAATTATAGCCGGACAGAACACTGAAGCTTTCTTT. Residues: CASRIIAGQNTEAFF.

This clone was recorded at least ten times. The chain combines TRBV6-6 with TRBJ1-2; 10 nucleotides match TRBD1. Germline CDR1 and CDR2: MNHNY and SVGAGI (reference sequence). V was pared by 6 bases and J by 7 bases, with 14 bases of the junction left unmatched. The CDR3 length is 16 residues. The CDR3 protein is CASSQQETGGRGGYTF. In DNA, the CDR3 is TGTGCCAGCAGCCAGCAGGAGACAGGGGGCCGTGGTGGCTACACCTTC.

This chain links TRBV12-5 with TRBJ2-2; weak D call: TRBD1 (6 bases). Germline V CDR1 and CDR2: LGHNT, FRNRAP. The CDR3 runs 18 residues. Trimming took 5 bases from V and 7 from J, leaving 26 bases between them. The CDR3: CASGNGLTGRGISGELFF. CDR3 coding DNA: TGTGCTAGTGGTAACGGCCTCACAGGCAGGGGCATAAGCGGGGAGCTGTTTTTT.

The V and J genes are TRBV11-1 and TRBJ2-2; no clear D. Germline V gives CDR1 SGHAT, CDR2 FQDESV (reference sequence). V was clipped by 3 bases and J by 0 bases, with 8 bases between them. The CDR3 runs to 15 residues. The CDR3: CASSFDGANTGELFF. In DNA form, the CDR3 reads TGTGCCAGCAGCTTCGACGGAGCGAACACCGGGGAGCTGTTTTTT.

The rearrangement uses TRBV5-1 and TRBJ1-2; maybe TRBD1 (6 bases). Germline lookup yields CDR1 SGHRS and CDR2 YFSETQ. The length of the CDR3 is 15 residues. V was clipped by 0 bases and J by 7 bases, with 16 bases between them. DNA for the CDR3: TGCGCCAGCAGCTTGGCCGGGGAGGGGGAGTTTGGCTACACCTTC. This translates into CASSLAGEGEFGYTF. The full variable domain, rest sourced from reference TRBV5-1 and TRBJ1-2, is KAGVTQTPRYLIKTRGQQVTLSCSPISGHRSVSWYQQTPGQGLQFLFEYFSETQRNKGNFPGRFSGRQFSNSRSEMNVSTLELGDSALYLCASSLAGEGEFGYTFGSGTRLTVV.

The rearrangement uses TRBV12-3 or TRBV12-4 and TRBJ1-1; D possibly corresponds to TRBD1 (5 bases). V was pared by 6 bases and J by 11 bases, with 13 bases between. The CDR3 has 11 amino acids. CDR3 amino acids: CASSMRGGAFF. The CDR3 DNA reads as TGTGCCAGCAGCATGAGGGGAGGCGCTTTCTTT.

This chain connects TRBV11-2 to TRBJ1-2; TRBD1 aligns across 7 bases. Germline V gives CDR1 SGHAT, CDR2 FQNNGV. V was clipped by 4 bases and J by 4 bases; unmatched bases: 6. The CDR3 extends over 14 amino acids. CDR3 amino acids: CASSSGGFTYGYTF. The CDR3 DNA reads TGTGCCAGCAGCTCAGGGGGTTTTACCTATGGCTACACCTTC.

This sequence joins TRBV18 and TRBJ2-3; 8 bases are shared with TRBD2. Germline-derived CDR1 and CDR2 are KGHSH and LQKENI. The ends lost 3 bases at V and 3 bases at J; junction bases unmatched: 5. This CDR3 is built from 15 residues. The CDR3 protein is CASSPERGRTDTQYF. The DNA for the CDR3 is TGTGCCAGCTCACCTGAGCGGGGGAGGACAGATACGCAGTATTTT.

The genes are TRBV5-1 and TRBJ2-7; 12 nucleotides match TRBD2. The germline CDR1 and CDR2 sequences are SGHRS and YFSETQ. CDR3 length: 16 amino acids. Trimming cost V 0 bases and J 6 bases; bases outside gene matches: 7. The CDR3 region has the DNA TGCGCCAGCAGCTTGGGATCTAGCGGGGGGGCTTTCGAGCAGTACTTC. Translated: CASSLGSSGGAFEQYF.

V usage is TRBV21-1 and J usage is TRBJ1-5; the D segment call TRBD1 is taken from the table without a DNA check. TRBV21-1 is given as a pseudogene. The CDR3 has 20 residues. The CDR3 is CASSKPPGTGVGVSNQPQHF. The CDR3 DNA reads as TGTGCCAGCAGCAAACCTCCGGGGACAGGGGTAGGCGTGAGCAATCAGCCCCAGCATTTT.

This rearrangement joins TRBV5-1 to TRBJ2-5, with D unresolved. The length of the CDR3 is 13 residues. Germline CDR1 is SGHRS and CDR2 is YFSETQ. Trimming removed 4 bases at V and 3 bases at J, with 10 bases between. The CDR3 loop is CASSPGPEETQYF. DNA for the CDR3: TGCGCCAGCAGCCCTGGGCCGGAAGAGACCCAGTACTTC.

The CDR3 DNA is TGCGCCAGCAGCTTGGCCAGGGGACAGGGAGGTCGGAATGAGCAGTTCTTC. This gives the protein CASSLARGQGGRNEQFF. V is TRBV5-1 and J is TRBJ2-1; 9 bases are shared with TRBD1. V shed 0 bases, J shed 7 bases, and the junction held 11 bases outside the gene matches. The CDR3 is 17 amino acids. Germline V gene data show CDR1 as SGHRS and CDR2 as YFSETQ. Full variable domain (rest looked up from reference TRBV5-1 and TRBJ2-1): KAGVTQTPRYLIKTRGQQVTLSCSPISGHRSVSWYQQTPGQGLQFLFEYFSETQRNKGNFPGRFSGRQFSNSRSEMNVSTLELGDSALYLCASSLARGQGGRNEQFFGPGTRLTVL.

The gene calls are TRBV27 and TRBJ2-7, with a tentative D call TRBD1 (6 bases). The CDR3 is made up of 15 amino acids. In germline, CDR1 is MNHEY, CDR2 SMNVEV (reference sequence). Deletions cut 6 bases from V and 2 bases from J, with 17 bases between. In DNA, the CDR3 is TGTGCCAGCAGCTATTCAGGGGATCATGCCTACGAGCAGTACTTC. As protein: CASSYSGDHAYEQYF.

The chain recombines TRBV30 with TRBJ2-7, with D possibly matching TRBD2 (6 bases). The CDR3 has 11 residues. The V gene lost 4 bases and the J gene lost 3 bases, with 7 bases spanning the gap. The germline V gene has CDR1 GTSNPN and CDR2 SVGIG (reference sequence). Here the CDR3 reads CAWTGSYEQYF. The CDR3 DNA sequence: TGTGCCTGGACCGGGAGCTACGAGCAGTACTTC. Using reference TRBV30 and TRBJ2-7 for the parts outside the CDR3, the full variable domain is SQTIHQWPATLVQPVGSPLSLECTVEGTSNPNLYWYRQAAGRGLQLLFYSVGIGQISSEVPQNLSASRPQDRQFILSSKKLLLSDSGFYLCAWTGSYEQYFGPGTRLTVT.

The chain is built from TRBV5-6 and TRBJ2-2; TRBD1 might be the D (6 bases). In germline, CDR1 is SGHDT, CDR2 YYEEEE. The CDR3 contains 17 residues. The V end was cut by 5 bases, the J end by 3 bases, with 20 bases between. The CDR3 loop is CASSASGAVPDTGELFF. The CDR3, as DNA: TGTGCCAGCAGTGCATCAGGGGCGGTACCTGACACCGGGGAGCTGTTTTTT.

The V gene is TRBV6-5, the J gene TRBJ1-6; D perhaps matches TRBD1 (6 bases). Germline V gene data show CDR1 as MNHEY and CDR2 as SVGAGI. The CDR3 consists of 15 residues. The V gene lost 6 bases and the J gene lost 0 bases, with 9 bases spanning the gap. The CDR3 nucleotides are TGTGCCAGCAGCACACAGGGCTCCTATAATTCACCCCTCCACTTT. It yields the protein CASSTQGSYNSPLHF.

The V gene is TRBV5-1, the J gene TRBJ1-2; 8 bases agree with TRBD1. CDR3 length: 13 residues. From germline, CDR1 is SGHRS and CDR2 YFSETQ. J gave up 8 bases and V 3 bases, and 6 bases lay outside the gene matches. CDR3 loop: CASSSRQGQGYTF. The CDR3 bases are TGCGCCAGCAGCTCAAGACAGGGGCAGGGCTACACCTTC.

V gene TRBV7-9 combines with J gene TRBJ2-3; TRBD1 might be the D (6 bases). V was cut by 5 bases and J by 5 bases, with 14 bases left in between. Germline loops: CDR1 SEHNR, CDR2 FQNEAQ (reference sequence). The CDR3 extends over 14 amino acids. DNA for the CDR3: TGTGCCAGCAGCCAGGGGACGGCGGGAGATACGCAGTATTTT. Its translation is CASSQGTAGDTQYF. The full variable domain, rest sourced from reference TRBV7-9 and TRBJ2-3, is DTGVSQNPRHKITKRGQNVTFRCDPISEHNRLYWYRQTLGQGPEFLTYFQNEAQLEKSRLLSDRFSAERPKGSFSTLEIQRTEQGDSAMYLCASSQGTAGDTQYFGPGTRLTVL.

The rearrangement links TRBV6-5 to TRBJ1-4, with TRBD1 identical over 11 bases. J lost 11 bases, V lost 7 bases, and 6 bases had no gene match. There are 13 residues in the CDR3. Germline V gene sequence: CDR1 MNHEY, CDR2 SVGAGI. Here the CDR3 DNA reads TGTGCCAGCAACCGGGACAGGGGGGGGAAACTGTTTTTT. Translation: CASNRDRGGKLFF.

This chain links TRBV5-1 with TRBJ1-6; D is unclear. V lost 0 bases, J lost 9 bases, and 10 bases lay in between. CDR1 is SGHRS, CDR2 YFSETQ, per germline. The CDR3 has 14 residues. The CDR3 sequence is CASSLGGSGSPLHF. The CDR3 coding sequence is TGCGCCAGCAGCTTGGGGGGTAGCGGTTCACCCCTCCACTTT.

The chain employs TRBV5-1 and TRBJ2-7, with D possibly TRBD1 on 6 matching bases. The CDR3 totals 14 residues. Trimming shortened V by 4 bases and J by 0 bases, and 11 bases separated the two germline ends. Germline V CDR1 and CDR2: SGHRS, YFSETQ. The CDR3 loop is CASSTGPSSYEQYF. The CDR3 DNA reads TGCGCCAGCAGCACAGGGCCGAGCTCCTACGAGCAGTACTTC. Filled out from reference TRBV5-1 and TRBJ2-7, the complete variable domain reads KAGVTQTPRYLIKTRGQQVTLSCSPISGHRSVSWYQQTPGQGLQFLFEYFSETQRNKGNFPGRFSGRQFSNSRSEMNVSTLELGDSALYLCASSTGPSSYEQYFGPGTRLTVT.

The gene calls are TRBV2 and TRBJ2-1, with 13 bases identical to TRBD2. Per the germline V gene, CDR1 is SNHLY and CDR2 is FYNNEI. V shed 4 bases and J 4 bases; nucleotides not matched to a gene: 7. The CDR3 spans 17 residues. For the CDR3, the DNA is TGTGCCAGCAGTGTATCCGGACTAGCGGGGGTATACAATGAGCAGTTCTTC. It yields the protein CASSVSGLAGVYNEQFF.

The chain couples TRBV11-2 to TRBJ2-1; possibly TRBD2 for D (6 bases). This CDR3 spans 14 amino acids. Germline V CDR1 and CDR2: SGHAT, FQNNGV. Trimming stripped 1 base from V and 9 bases from J, with 13 bases between. CDR3 residues: CASSLVRAGGEQFF. CDR3 nucleotide sequence: TGTGCCAGCAGCTTAGTACGGGCCGGGGGTGAGCAGTTCTTC.

V usage is TRBV19 and J usage is TRBJ2-7, with TRBD2 matching over 11 bases. This CDR3 region has 15 residues. J was trimmed by 2 bases and V by 5 bases; bases with no gene match: 5. CDR1 LNHDA and CDR2 SQIVND come from the germline V gene (reference sequence). CDR3 sequence (DNA): TGTGCCAGTAGTGTAGGGACTAGCGGAACCTACGAGCAGTACTTC. It translates to CASSVGTSGTYEQYF.

V gene TRBV29-1 combines with J gene TRBJ2-7; D is ambiguous. This CDR3 contains 12 residues. CDR1 and CDR2 from the germline V gene are SQVTM and ANQGSEA. Deletions cut 6 bases from V and 1 base from J, with 10 bases between. The CDR3 region has the DNA TGCAGCGTCATGACTGGATCCTACGAGCAGTACTTC. Translation: CSVMTGSYEQYF.